These T cell receptor beta chains were read from a single sample in a study of CD8 T cells in Susac syndrome. TCRdb re-analysed the immunoSEQ multiplex PCR reads in MiXCR, keeping a single row per CDR3 protein. The table includes about 200,000 distinct CDR3 sequences, roughly 90% detected once. Source material: CD4+ T cells from PBMCs. The receptors were gathered from a human donor with Susac syndrome. CDR3s include the opening cysteine and the closing phenylalanine or tryptophan. The order of the fields is clone size, J gene, V gene, D gene, CDR3 DNA, CDR3 protein. D genes are given only for firm matches. Not every row has a clone size; where given, it reads once, few, many or a size class.

abundance: once
j_gene: TRBJ1-1
v_gene: TRBV5-1
d_gene: TRBD1
CDR3nt: TGCGCCAGCAGCTTGGAGGGGACAGGGGTGATTGACACTGAAGCTTTCTTT
CDR3aa: CASSLEGTGVIDTEAFF

abundance: NA
j_gene: TRBJ1-1
v_gene: TRBV20-1
d_gene: NA
CDR3nt: TGCAGTGCTACCCCCGGGAGCACTGAAGTTTTCTTT
CDR3aa: CSATPGSTEVFF

abundance: once
j_gene: TRBJ2-7
v_gene: TRBV19
d_gene: NA
CDR3nt: TGTGCCAGTAGTAGGGGGGCGAGCTCCTACGAGCAGTACTTC
CDR3aa: CASSRGASSYEQYF

abundance: NA
j_gene: TRBJ1-5
v_gene: TRBV6-5
d_gene: NA
CDR3nt: TGTGCCAGCAGACCCGACCCTAGCAATCAGCCCCAGCATTTT
CDR3aa: CASRPDPSNQPQHF

abundance: NA
j_gene: TRBJ2-3
v_gene: TRBV2
d_gene: TRBD1
CDR3nt: TGTGCCAGCAGTGCCCCGACAGGGTCAGATACGCAGTATTTT
CDR3aa: CASSAPTGSDTQYF

abundance: NA
j_gene: TRBJ2-1
v_gene: TRBV20-1
d_gene: TRBD2
CDR3nt: TGCAGTGCTGACAGCGGGGGGGCAACCTACAATGAGCAGTTCTTC
CDR3aa: CSADSGGATYNEQFF

abundance: once
j_gene: TRBJ1-2
v_gene: TRBV29-1
d_gene: TRBD1
CDR3nt: TGCAGCGTCCAGGGACAGCTACAAAACTATGGCTACACCTTC
CDR3aa: CSVQGQLQNYGYTF

abundance: NA
j_gene: TRBJ1-2
v_gene: TRBV20-1
d_gene: NA
CDR3nt: TGCAGTGCTAGAGACGCAGATACTAACTATGGCTACACCTTC
CDR3aa: CSARDADTNYGYTF

abundance: NA
j_gene: TRBJ2-6
v_gene: TRBV2
d_gene: NA
CDR3nt: TGTGCCAGCAGTTGGACAATTTTTCGCTCTGGGGCCAACGTCCTGACTTTC
CDR3aa: CASSWTIFRSGANVLTF

abundance: NA
j_gene: TRBJ2-3
v_gene: TRBV7-2
d_gene: TRBD2
CDR3nt: TGTGCCAGCAGCTTGCGGACTAGCGGGGGGGCCACAGATACGCAGTATTTT
CDR3aa: CASSLRTSGGATDTQYF

abundance: NA
j_gene: TRBJ2-3
v_gene: TRBV6-1
d_gene: NA
CDR3nt: TGTGCCAGCAGTGAAAATCTCGGGTCTCTTCTGACAGATACGCAGTATTTT
CDR3aa: CASSENLGSLLTDTQYF

abundance: once
j_gene: TRBJ2-3
v_gene: TRBV5-1
d_gene: TRBD2
CDR3nt: TGCGCCAGCAGCATCGGGACTAGCGGGGATACGCAGTATTTT
CDR3aa: CASSIGTSGDTQYF

abundance: NA
j_gene: TRBJ2-7
v_gene: TRBV7-8
d_gene: NA
CDR3nt: TGTGCCAGCAGCTTAACAGGGTTGGGATCCTACGAGCAGTACTTC
CDR3aa: CASSLTGLGSYEQYF

abundance: NA
j_gene: TRBJ1-5
v_gene: TRBV19
d_gene: NA
CDR3nt: TGTGCCAGTAGTATTGAGCCCAGGGCTCCCTATAGCAATCAGCCCCAGCATTTT
CDR3aa: CASSIEPRAPYSNQPQHF

abundance: NA
j_gene: TRBJ2-6
v_gene: TRBV27
d_gene: TRBD2
CDR3nt: TGTGCCACCAGGGGACTAGCGGGAGTAGCTGGGGCCAACGTCCTGACTTTC
CDR3aa: CATRGLAGVAGANVLTF

abundance: NA
j_gene: TRBJ2-5
v_gene: TRBV24-1
d_gene: TRBD1
CDR3nt: TGTGCCACCAGTGACGCCAGGGGGCCCCAAGAGACCCAGTACTTC
CDR3aa: CATSDARGPQETQYF

abundance: NA
j_gene: TRBJ1-1
v_gene: TRBV12-3/TRBV12-4
d_gene: NA
CDR3nt: TGTGCCAGCAGGTCCGGGACGGTGAACACTGAAGCTTTCTTT
CDR3aa: CASRSGTVNTEAFF

abundance: NA
j_gene: TRBJ1-4
v_gene: TRBV20-1
d_gene: NA
CDR3nt: TGCAGTGCTACCGGGATTGGGGATGAAAAACTGTTTTTT
CDR3aa: CSATGIGDEKLFF

abundance: NA
j_gene: TRBJ2-3
v_gene: TRBV27
d_gene: NA
CDR3nt: TGTGCCAGCAGACAGTCAATAAGAGATACGCAGTATTTT
CDR3aa: CASRQSIRDTQYF

abundance: NA
j_gene: TRBJ1-1
v_gene: TRBV20-1
d_gene: NA
CDR3nt: TGCAGTGCTAGAGTTCTGGGTTGGGCGCGGGACACTGAAGCTTTCTTT
CDR3aa: CSARVLGWARDTEAFF

abundance: NA
j_gene: TRBJ1-1
v_gene: TRBV13
d_gene: NA
CDR3nt: TGTGCCAGCAGCCTCTTGGGGACCCAGAACACTGAAGCTTTCTTT
CDR3aa: CASSLLGTQNTEAFF

abundance: NA
j_gene: TRBJ1-2
v_gene: TRBV2
d_gene: TRBD1
CDR3nt: TGTGCCAGCAGTGTTACTAGGTGGATCCGGGGACAGGGCGGGTCCTTC
CDR3aa: CASSVTRWIRGQGGSF

abundance: NA
j_gene: TRBJ1-3
v_gene: TRBV18
d_gene: NA
CDR3nt: TGTGCCAGCTCACCGACCGCGGTCTCTGGAAACACCATATATTTT
CDR3aa: CASSPTAVSGNTIYF

abundance: NA
j_gene: TRBJ1-3
v_gene: TRBV20-1
d_gene: NA
CDR3nt: TGCAGTGCTAGAGATGGGGGTGACACCATATATTTT
CDR3aa: CSARDGGDTIYF

abundance: NA
j_gene: TRBJ2-6
v_gene: TRBV3-1
d_gene: NA
CDR3nt: TGTGCCAGCAGCGCTCGGGAATCAGGGGCCAACGTCCTGACTTTC
CDR3aa: CASSARESGANVLTF

abundance: NA
j_gene: TRBJ2-3
v_gene: TRBV2
d_gene: TRBD1
CDR3nt: TGTGCAGGACAGGGGACAACTTTTAGCACAGATACGCAGTATTTT
CDR3aa: CAGQGTTFSTDTQYF

abundance: NA
j_gene: TRBJ2-3
v_gene: TRBV20-1
d_gene: TRBD2
CDR3nt: TGCAGTGCCAATACGAGCGTAGGACTAGCACTGGGCACAGATACGCAGTATTTT
CDR3aa: CSANTSVGLALGTDTQYF

abundance: NA
j_gene: TRBJ1-2
v_gene: TRBV20-1
d_gene: TRBD1
CDR3nt: TGCAGTGCCACCCTGCGGACAGGGAGCTATGGCTACACCTTC
CDR3aa: CSATLRTGSYGYTF

abundance: NA
j_gene: TRBJ1-1
v_gene: TRBV7-9
d_gene: NA
CDR3nt: TGTGCCAGCAGCTACTACAGGGAAAACACTGAAGCTTTCTTT
CDR3aa: CASSYYRENTEAFF

abundance: NA
j_gene: TRBJ2-6
v_gene: TRBV20-1
d_gene: TRBD1
CDR3nt: TGCAGTGCTCGTTATACCGGGACAGGGACTCGCTCTGGGGCCAACGTCCTGACTTTC
CDR3aa: CSARYTGTGTRSGANVLTF

abundance: NA
j_gene: TRBJ2-5
v_gene: TRBV3-1
d_gene: TRBD1
CDR3nt: TGTGCCAGCAGCCGCAGGGGGCCGGACGGGGAGACCCAGTACTTC
CDR3aa: CASSRRGPDGETQYF

abundance: NA
j_gene: TRBJ1-1
v_gene: TRBV6-1
d_gene: TRBD1
CDR3nt: TGTGCCAGCAGTGCTTCAGGGGGCCGGGGCACTGAAGCTTTCTTT
CDR3aa: CASSASGGRGTEAFF

abundance: once
j_gene: TRBJ2-7
v_gene: TRBV6-5
d_gene: NA
CDR3nt: TGTGCCAGCAGTTACTCGTGGCTAGCGAAGACCTACGAGCAGTACTTC
CDR3aa: CASSYSWLAKTYEQYF

abundance: NA
j_gene: TRBJ2-1
v_gene: TRBV11-2
d_gene: TRBD1
CDR3nt: TGTGCCAGCACCCGGACAGGGAGGAAGGAGCAGTTCTTC
CDR3aa: CASTRTGRKEQFF

abundance: NA
j_gene: TRBJ1-1
v_gene: TRBV5-6
d_gene: TRBD1
CDR3nt: TGTGCCAGCAGCAAAAGGACAGGGGTGATGAACACTGAAGCTTTCTTT
CDR3aa: CASSKRTGVMNTEAFF

abundance: NA
j_gene: TRBJ2-7
v_gene: TRBV20-1
d_gene: TRBD1
CDR3nt: TGCAGTGCTAGGGTGGACAGGGCTGCTAGCAGAAACTACGAGCAGTACTTC
CDR3aa: CSARVDRAASRNYEQYF

abundance: NA
j_gene: TRBJ2-7
v_gene: TRBV14
d_gene: NA
CDR3nt: TGTGCCAGCAGCCAGGACCGGGTTGGATACGAGCAGTACTTC
CDR3aa: CASSQDRVGYEQYF

abundance: NA
j_gene: TRBJ2-7
v_gene: TRBV12-3/TRBV12-4
d_gene: TRBD1
CDR3nt: TGTGCCAGCAGTCGGGACAGGTTGTACGAGCAGTACTTC
CDR3aa: CASSRDRLYEQYF

abundance: NA
j_gene: TRBJ2-7
v_gene: TRBV9
d_gene: NA
CDR3nt: TGTGCCAGCAGCGTAGGAGGGAATGATAGAAACGAGCAGTACTTC
CDR3aa: CASSVGGNDRNEQYF

abundance: NA
j_gene: TRBJ2-7
v_gene: TRBV19
d_gene: NA
CDR3nt: TGTGCCAGTAGAGGGCTTGACTCCTACGAGCAGTACTTC
CDR3aa: CASRGLDSYEQYF

abundance: once
j_gene: TRBJ2-7
v_gene: TRBV27
d_gene: NA
CDR3nt: TGTGCCAGCAGCGACCAGCATAAGAACAGGGAATACTACGAGCAGTACTTC
CDR3aa: CASSDQHKNREYYEQYF

abundance: NA
j_gene: TRBJ2-1
v_gene: TRBV7-9
d_gene: NA
CDR3nt: TGTGCCAGCAGCTCCGTGATGGGAGAGAGCTACAATGAGCAGTTCTTC
CDR3aa: CASSSVMGESYNEQFF

abundance: NA
j_gene: TRBJ2-3
v_gene: TRBV3-1
d_gene: NA
CDR3nt: TGTGCCAGCTCGGGGTACAATGACGGCAGGTGGACAGATACGCAGTATTTT
CDR3aa: CASSGYNDGRWTDTQYF

abundance: few
j_gene: TRBJ2-7
v_gene: TRBV11-2
d_gene: NA
CDR3nt: TGTGCCAGCACCTCCGTCGGGGACTCCGGAAGCTCCTACGAGCAGTACTTC
CDR3aa: CASTSVGDSGSSYEQYF

abundance: once
j_gene: TRBJ2-1
v_gene: TRBV28
d_gene: NA
CDR3nt: TGTGCCAGCACTCAGACCTACAATGAGCAGTTCTTC
CDR3aa: CASTQTYNEQFF

abundance: NA
j_gene: TRBJ2-3
v_gene: TRBV5-1
d_gene: NA
CDR3nt: TGCGCCAGCAGCCCCCGGGACAGCACAGATACGCAGTATTTT
CDR3aa: CASSPRDSTDTQYF

abundance: NA
j_gene: TRBJ1-2
v_gene: TRBV7-3
d_gene: TRBD1
CDR3nt: TGTGCCAGCAGCGGGTTTGTTGGACAGGGGGAGTACTATGGCTACACCTTC
CDR3aa: CASSGFVGQGEYYGYTF

abundance: NA
j_gene: TRBJ2-3
v_gene: TRBV5-4
d_gene: TRBD2
CDR3nt: TGTGCCAGCAGTTCAACCGGGACTAGCGGGGGCACAGATACGCAGTATTTT
CDR3aa: CASSSTGTSGGTDTQYF

abundance: NA
j_gene: TRBJ2-3
v_gene: TRBV7-2
d_gene: TRBD2
CDR3nt: TGTGCCAGCAGCTTAGATAGCGGGCCGGGTACGCAGTATTTT
CDR3aa: CASSLDSGPGTQYF

abundance: NA
j_gene: TRBJ1-3
v_gene: TRBV30
d_gene: NA
CDR3nt: TGTGCCTGGAGTGCCCTTTTAGGAAACACCATATATTTT
CDR3aa: CAWSALLGNTIYF

abundance: NA
j_gene: TRBJ1-4
v_gene: TRBV27
d_gene: NA
CDR3nt: TGTGCCAGCAGTTCGGGACGAACAGGGGAAAAACTGTTTTTT
CDR3aa: CASSSGRTGEKLFF

abundance: NA
j_gene: TRBJ1-1
v_gene: TRBV5-1
d_gene: TRBD1
CDR3nt: TGCGCCAGCTTCGGACAGGGGGCCACTGAAGCTTTCTTT
CDR3aa: CASFGQGATEAFF

abundance: NA
j_gene: TRBJ2-1
v_gene: TRBV7-9
d_gene: NA
CDR3nt: TGTGCCAGCAGCCAATGGGGAAGCTCCTACAATGAGCAGTTCTTC
CDR3aa: CASSQWGSSYNEQFF

abundance: NA
j_gene: TRBJ1-1
v_gene: TRBV20-1
d_gene: NA
CDR3nt: TGCAGTGCGAGCCCCAAAGGGCAGACGAACACTGAAGCTTTCTTT
CDR3aa: CSASPKGQTNTEAFF

abundance: NA
j_gene: TRBJ2-6
v_gene: TRBV2
d_gene: TRBD1
CDR3nt: TGTGCCAGCAGTTCTCCGGGACAGGAGTACTCTGGGGCCAACGTCCTGACTTTC
CDR3aa: CASSSPGQEYSGANVLTF

abundance: NA
j_gene: TRBJ2-7
v_gene: TRBV28
d_gene: NA
CDR3nt: TGTGCCAGCAGACCCAGTACTCGGGAGCAGTACTTC
CDR3aa: CASRPSTREQYF

abundance: NA
j_gene: TRBJ2-2
v_gene: TRBV6-1
d_gene: TRBD1
CDR3nt: TGTGCCACAGCTCAAACAGGGGGCGCGGGCACCGGGGAGCTGTTTTTT
CDR3aa: CATAQTGGAGTGELFF

abundance: once
j_gene: TRBJ1-1
v_gene: TRBV28
d_gene: NA
CDR3nt: TGTGCCAGCACAGGGGTCATGAACACTGAAGCTTTCTTT
CDR3aa: CASTGVMNTEAFF

abundance: NA
j_gene: TRBJ2-7
v_gene: TRBV6-1
d_gene: TRBD2
CDR3nt: TGTGCCAGCAGTCGCCGGACTAAAGGCCTTAGCGGGGGAGAGTCCTACGAGCAGTACTTC
CDR3aa: CASSRRTKGLSGGESYEQYF